Sequencing of this T cell receptor beta chain was carried out in a study of tumor-infiltrating lymphocytes in primary liver carcinoma. CDR3 length: 15 residues. Per the germline V gene, CDR1 is SGHDN and CDR2 is FVKESK. Trimming cost V 2 bases and J 1 base, with 12 bases left between them. Making TCR beta cDNA involved approximately 510 ng total RNA and a constant-region primer. It was through three nested multiplex PCR rounds of slightly modified ARM-PCR that TCR beta libraries arose. Use of TRBV1-TRBV30 forward primers with a C-beta reverse primer characterized the first two PCR rounds, which lasted around 11 cycles each. Each CDR3 protein is one row after TCRdb ran MiXCR on the multiplex PCR reads. The sample lists about 310,000 distinct CDR3 sequences, about 50% occurring once. It was unsorted whole blood that yielded blood RNA, and germline DNA was also extracted.

The receptor's source is a woman aged 30 to 39 with primary liver carcinoma and hepatitis B virus infection. The chain recombines TRBV14 with TRBJ2-7; D may correspond to TRBD1 or TRBD2 (6 bases each). The sequenced sample consisted of peripheral blood. CDR3 sequence reads: CASSQKGGASYEQYF. As DNA, the CDR3 is TGTGCCAGCAGCCAAAAGGGGGGCGCATCCTACGAGCAGTACTTC.